A selection of T cell receptor beta chains follows, all from one sample in a study of shared clonotypes between healthy human individuals. Method: immunoSEQ multiplex PCR; TCRdb's copy keeps in-frame clones and lacks some. The table has 600,000 or so clones, 95% seen once. The sample comprised naive CD8+ T cells sorted from blood. The source is a woman in her 30s in good health. The CDR3 runs from the conserved cysteine through the conserved F or W. The D gene is left open where the match is weak. Rows may omit the clone size; those that give it use once, few, many or a size class.

-	TRBJ2-7	TRBV27	-	CASSLAGIDEQYF	TGTGCCAGCAGTTTAGCAGGGATCGACGAGCAGTACTTC
TRBD1	TRBJ2-4	TRBV4-1	-	CASSQEGGLENIQYF	TGCGCCAGCAGCCAAGAAGGGGGCCTAGAAAACATTCAGTACTTC
-	TRBJ2-1	TRBV7-8	-	CASSLVLNEQFF	TGTGCCAGCAGCTTAGTTCTCAATGAGCAGTTCTTC
TRBD1	TRBJ2-7	TRBV15	-	CATSVGTGVYEQYF	TGTGCCACCAGCGTCGGGACAGGGGTGTACGAGCAGTACTTC
-	TRBJ1-5	TRBV27	-	CASSLLGGVAQPQHF	TGTGCCAGCAGTTTGTTAGGGGGGGTAGCTCAGCCCCAGCATTTT
-	TRBJ2-6	TRBV7-9	-	CASSLVTGANVLTF	TGTGCCAGCAGCTTAGTTACTGGGGCCAACGTCCTGACTTTC
-	TRBJ2-7	TRBV5-1	-	CASSLAGGSTYEQYF	TGCGCCAGCAGCTTGGCCGGGGGTAGTACCTACGAGCAGTACTTC
-	TRBJ1-1	TRBV11-2	-	CASNPGNTEAFF	TGTGCCAGCAACCCAGGGAACACTGAAGCTTTCTTT
-	TRBJ2-7	TRBV7-9	-	CASSPSTGGRSSYEQYF	TGTGCCAGCAGCCCTTCAACTGGCGGGCGCAGCTCCTACGAGCAGTACTTC
-	TRBJ2-7	TRBV9	-	CASSPGNKASYEQYF	TGTGCCAGCAGCCCTGGGAACAAAGCCTCCTACGAGCAGTACTTC
TRBD1	TRBJ1-1	TRBV27	-	CASSPGTGVNTEAFF	TGTGCCAGCAGCCCAGGGACAGGGGTGAACACTGAAGCTTTCTTT
TRBD1	TRBJ2-1	TRBV5-6	-	CASSYGQGFGSYNEQFF	TGTGCCAGCAGCTACGGACAGGGGTTTGGCTCCTACAATGAGCAGTTCTTC
-	TRBJ1-5	TRBV28	-	CASSFQSPLSNQPQHF	TGTGCCAGCAGTTTTCAGTCTCCTCTCTCCAATCAGCCCCAGCATTTT
TRBD2	TRBJ2-6	TRBV5-4	-	CASSPGTSGMAGANVLTF	TGTGCCAGCAGCCCAGGGACTAGCGGGATGGCAGGGGCCAACGTCCTGACTTTC
TRBD1	TRBJ1-1	TRBV4-1	-	CASSQRATGDFTEAFF	TGCGCCAGCAGCCAACGGGCAACAGGGGATTTCACTGAAGCTTTCTTT
TRBD1	TRBJ2-7	TRBV5-1	-	CASSARDRGFGSDPYEQYF	TGCGCCAGCAGCGCCCGGGACAGGGGGTTCGGGAGCGATCCCTACGAGCAGTACTTC
-	TRBJ2-7	TRBV4-1	-	CASSQVETGHYEQYF	TGCGCCAGCAGCCAAGTTGAGACGGGCCACTACGAGCAGTACTTC
-	TRBJ1-5	TRBV13	once	CASSAGVSNQPQHF	TGTGCCAGCAGCGCAGGGGTAAGCAATCAGCCCCAGCATTTT
-	TRBJ1-2	TRBV1	-	CTSSQDRTGTFYGYTF	TGCACCAGCAGCCAAGACCGGACAGGGACCTTCTATGGCTACACCTTC
-	TRBJ2-7	TRBV11-2	-	CASSLVAGSYEQYF	TGTGCCAGCAGCTTAGTCGCCGGATCTTACGAGCAGTACTTC
-	TRBJ2-7	TRBV6-1	-	CASSADRSRSSYEQYF	TGTGCCAGCAGTGCCGACCGTAGCAGGAGCTCCTACGAGCAGTACTTC
-	TRBJ2-2	TRBV11-2	-	CASSLNTGELFF	TGTGCCAGCAGCTTAAATACCGGGGAGCTGTTTTTT
TRBD2	TRBJ2-1	TRBV13	-	CASSSGLGRYNEQFF	TGTGCCAGCAGCTCAGGACTAGGACGGTACAATGAGCAGTTCTTC
TRBD1	TRBJ1-1	TRBV28	once	CASSSPGQANTEAFF	TGTGCCAGCAGTTCACCGGGACAGGCAAACACTGAAGCTTTCTTT
-	TRBJ1-2	TRBV19	-	CASSEALPYYGYTF	TGTGCCAGTAGTGAGGCACTTCCCTACTATGGCTACACCTTC
-	TRBJ2-1	TRBV5-4	-	CASSLAGKRNEQFF	TGTGCCAGCAGCTTGGCAGGGAAGCGGAATGAGCAGTTCTTC
-	TRBJ2-7	TRBV5-6	-	CASSLGGTEKAYEQYF	TGTGCCAGCAGCTTAGGCGGGACGGAGAAAGCCTACGAGCAGTACTTC
TRBD1	TRBJ1-2	TRBV29-1	-	CSTEGSGGGRNYGYTF	TGCAGCACTGAGGGTTCAGGGGGCGGCCGGAATTATGGCTACACCTTC
-	TRBJ2-3	TRBV28	-	CASSLGRLDTDTQYF	TGTGCCAGCAGTTTAGGGAGACTAGACACAGATACGCAGTATTTT
-	TRBJ2-3	TRBV2	-	CATGALADSTDTQYF	TGTGCCACCGGGGCGCTAGCAGATAGCACAGATACGCAGTATTTT
-	TRBJ2-1	TRBV19	-	CASSPGSSYNEQFF	TGTGCCAGTAGCCCTGGGAGCTCCTACAATGAGCAGTTCTTC
-	TRBJ1-1	TRBV5-8	-	CASSQVTEGGEAFF	TGTGCCAGCAGCCAAGTAACAGAGGGAGGTGAAGCTTTCTTT
TRBD2	TRBJ2-3	TRBV7-6	-	CASSLYPGGDTQYF	TGTGCCAGCAGCTTATATCCGGGAGGAGATACGCAGTATTTT
-	TRBJ2-2	TRBV30	-	CAWSYHTGELFF	TGTGCCTGGAGCTACCACACCGGGGAGCTGTTTTTT
TRBD2	TRBJ2-7	TRBV11-2	-	CASSSRLAGLREQYF	TGTGCCAGCAGCTCTCGACTAGCGGGGCTTAGAGAGCAGTACTTC
-	TRBJ1-1	TRBV15	once	CATSYTRRGTEAFF	TGTGCCACCAGCTACACCCGGCGGGGCACTGAAGCTTTCTTT
TRBD1	TRBJ2-7	TRBV27	-	CASSPGGPYEQYF	TGTGCCAGCAGCCCAGGGGGACCCTACGAGCAGTACTTC
TRBD1	TRBJ1-5	TRBV27	-	CASRRTGVSRQPQHF	TGTGCCAGCAGAAGAACAGGGGTCTCCCGGCAGCCCCAGCATTTT
-	TRBJ2-7	TRBV28	-	CASSFEPMTGPYEQYF	TGTGCCAGCAGTTTTGAGCCAATGACGGGGCCCTACGAGCAGTACTTC